The 21 T cell receptor beta chains given below trace back to one sample, sequenced in a study of T-cell memory formation after mild COVID-19. In TCRdb, the 5' RACE reads were re-called with MiXCR into one record per CDR3 protein. The sample lists about 240,000 distinct CDR3 sequences; 8% to 9.5% were seen once. Sequencing was carried out using PBMCs or a T cell subset sorted from them (not recorded which). The receptors derive from a man aged 18 to 30 who had mild COVID-19 (a few samples of this study predate the infection). Cell type and time point are not known.

The J gene is TRBJ1-5, the V gene TRBV20-1; 7 positions match TRBD1. The CDR3 contains 15 residues. The V gene's germline CDR1 is DFQATT and CDR2 SNEGSKA (reference sequence). V trimming: 3 bases; J trimming: 0 bases; junction bases outside the gene matches: 5. CDR3 bases: TGCAGTGCTAGGGGATACAGGGGTAGCAATCAGCCCCAGCATTTT. Translated: CSARGYRGSNQPQHF.

This clonotype was seen more than once but under ten times. The genes are TRBV2 and TRBJ2-2; 10 nucleotides line up with TRBD2. Trimming cost V 8 bases and J 6 bases; bases outside gene matches: 9. Germline V gene sequence: CDR1 SNHLY, CDR2 FYNNEI. This CDR3 has 15 amino acids. This CDR3 reads CASEKGTSESGELFF. The CDR3 DNA sequence: TGTGCCAGCGAAAAAGGGACTAGCGAGTCCGGGGAGCTGTTTTTT.

The V and J genes are TRBV5-1 and TRBJ1-3, with TRBD1 identical over 11 bases. CDR1 is SGHRS, CDR2 YFSETQ, per germline. The trim removed 3 bases at V and 2 bases at J, leaving 1 base unmatched. This CDR3 region has 15 residues. The CDR3 loop is CASSWGQGAGNTIYF. The CDR3 coding sequence is TGCGCCAGCAGCTGGGGACAGGGGGCTGGAAACACCATATATTTT.

This clonotype was seen a handful of times. The chain carries TRBV29-1 and TRBJ2-7; D unclear. The CDR3 loop spans 15 amino acids. The V and J ends lost 1 base and 2 bases respectively, with 15 bases between them. CDR1 and CDR2 from the germline V gene are SQVTM and ANQGSEA. Here the CDR3 DNA reads TGCAGCGTTGAAGTAGGTGGGTCAGGTACCTACGAGCAGTACTTC. It specifies CSVEVGGSGTYEQYF.

This clonotype was seen more than once but under ten times. The chain joins TRBV20-1 to TRBJ2-4, with 7 positions matching TRBD1. V shed 3 bases and J 0 bases; nucleotides not matched to a gene: 11. The CDR3 extends over 17 amino acids. Germline assignment: CDR1 DFQATT and CDR2 SNEGSKA (reference sequence). CDR3 nucleotides: TGCAGTGCTAGCCACAGGGGCCTGAAACTAGCCAAAAACATTCAGTACTTC. This sequence encodes CSASHRGLKLAKNIQYF.

A few counts support this clonotype. The chain joins TRBV4-2 to TRBJ2-1; the D gene is possibly TRBD1 (5 bases). Trimming stripped 5 bases from V and 12 bases from J, with 14 bases between. The CDR3 extends over 12 amino acids. CDR1 and CDR2 from the germline V gene are LGHNA and YNFKEQ. The CDR3 nucleotides are TGTGCCAGCAGCACACCAGGGCCCACGCAGTTCTTC. Translating gives CASSTPGPTQFF.

J is TRBJ2-2 and V is TRBV2, with D uncertain. Germline V CDR1 and CDR2: SNHLY, FYNNEI. V dropped 6 bases and J dropped 2 bases, with 7 bases sitting between them. The CDR3 covers 13 residues. The CDR3 loop is CASRQVNTGELFF. The CDR3 DNA is TGTGCCAGCAGGCAGGTTAACACCGGGGAGCTGTTTTTT.

In its sample, this clonotype was seen many times. The V gene is TRBV12-3 or TRBV12-4, the J gene TRBJ1-1; tentative D call: TRBD1 (5 bases). Trimming pared 2 bases from V and 0 bases from J, leaving 7 bases between. This CDR3 region has 14 residues. The CDR3 loop reads CASSLRGVNTEAFF. The CDR3 DNA sequence: TGTGCCAGCAGTTTAAGGGGCGTGAACACTGAAGCTTTCTTT.

This clonotype has only a few counts. The chain carries TRBV6-5 and TRBJ2-1, with D uncertain. Germline-derived CDR1 and CDR2 are MNHEY and SVGAGI. V gave up 5 bases and J gave up 0 bases, with 14 bases separating them. This CDR3 is 16 amino acids long. The DNA for the CDR3 is TGTGCCAGCAGTCCTTGGACGGCGAGCTCCTACAATGAGCAGTTCTTC. Its translation is CASSPWTASSYNEQFF.

This clonotype has a count of ten or more. This sequence joins TRBV7-2 and TRBJ2-3; tentatively, D is TRBD2 (5 bases). Germline assignment: CDR1 SGHTA and CDR2 FQGNSA. With 1 base removed from V and 0 bases from J, the gap between germline ends came to 11 bases. The CDR3 is 16 residues long. The CDR3 sequence is CASSLGLASSTDTQYF. The CDR3 DNA reads as TGTGCCAGCAGCTTAGGATTAGCGTCTAGCACAGATACGCAGTATTTT.

This chain uses TRBV20-1 with TRBJ1-5, with D possibly matching TRBD1 (5 bases). CDR1 and CDR2 from the germline V gene are DFQATT and SNEGSKA (reference sequence). The CDR3 is 13 amino acids. V was trimmed by 1 base and J by 7 bases, leaving 11 bases between them. CDR3 bases: TGCAGTGCTAGAGGGCCGGCAGGGCAGCCCCAGCATTTT. Protein product: CSARGPAGQPQHF.

This clonotype was observed a handful of times. V gene TRBV2 combines with J gene TRBJ2-4; TRBD2 aligns across 12 bases. Trimming took 6 bases from V and 6 from J; bases not matched to a gene: 6. CDR3 size: 15 residues. In germline, CDR1 is SNHLY, CDR2 FYNNEI. The CDR3, as DNA: TGTGCCAGCAGAGCCACTAGCGGGGGGCGAAACATTCAGTACTTC. The encoded protein is CASRATSGGRNIQYF.

This clonotype has only a few counts. CDR3 in DNA: TGTGCCAGCAGTTTATTGACCGGACAGGGTCTCAATTCACCCCTCCACTTT. Amino acid sequence: CASSLLTGQGLNSPLHF. This chain joins TRBV27 and TRBJ1-6, with 8 positions matching TRBD1. The CDR3 sequence is 17 residues long. After removal of 1 base from V and 7 bases from J, the junction contained 9 bases not matched to a gene. CDR1 is MNHEY, CDR2 SMNVEV, per germline (reference sequence).

The V call is TRBV11-2, the J call TRBJ2-3; a weak D match, TRBD2 (5 bases). Trimming shortened V by 3 bases and J by 4 bases, and 17 bases separated the two germline ends. This CDR3 is 16 amino acids long. Per germline, CDR1 SGHAT and CDR2 FQNNGV. CDR3: CASSLAAFEGPDTQYF. CDR3 bases: TGTGCCAGCAGCTTGGCGGCATTCGAGGGTCCAGATACGCAGTATTTT.

In its sample, this clonotype was seen a few times. The CDR3 sequence is CASSPAGGPVYEQYF. The CDR3 DNA follows: TGCGCCAGCAGCCCCGCAGGGGGCCCGGTCTACGAGCAGTACTTC. V gene TRBV5-1 combines with J gene TRBJ2-7; 8 bases are a match to TRBD1. V shed 4 bases and J 3 bases; nucleotides not matched to a gene: 9. Germline V gene lookup returns CDR1 SGHRS and CDR2 YFSETQ. The CDR3 is 15 residues long. Using reference TRBV5-1 and TRBJ2-7 for the parts outside the CDR3, the full variable domain is KAGVTQTPRYLIKTRGQQVTLSCSPISGHRSVSWYQQTPGQGLQFLFEYFSETQRNKGNFPGRFSGRQFSNSRSEMNVSTLELGDSALYLCASSPAGGPVYEQYFGPGTRLTVT.

This clonotype was recorded at least ten times. The rearrangement links TRBV10-3 to TRBJ1-2; D remains unclear. V lost 7 bases and J lost 2, with 14 bases in between. Germline loops: CDR1 ENHRY, CDR2 SYGVKD. There are 14 residues in the CDR3. The CDR3 protein is CAINPDGSNYGYTF. DNA for the CDR3: TGTGCCATCAACCCCGACGGATCCAACTATGGCTACACCTTC.

This clonotype has a handful of counts. The chain carries TRBV4-3 and TRBJ2-3; weak D call: TRBD2 (5 bases). Trimming removed 1 base at V and 7 bases at J, with 9 bases between. CDR1 and CDR2 from the germline V gene are LGHNA and YSLEER. The CDR3 consists of 13 residues. DNA for the CDR3: TGCGCCAGCAGCCAAGCGGGGAAGAATACGCAGTATTTT. Its protein product is CASSQAGKNTQYF.

This clonotype came up many times. This chain uses TRBV7-2 with TRBJ1-2; 9 bases agree with TRBD1. With V trimmed by 3 bases and J by 2 bases, 1 base remained unmatched. The CDR3 sequence is 14 residues long. Germline lookup yields CDR1 SGHTA and CDR2 FQGNSA. CDR3 residues: CASSFDRGNYGYTF. The CDR3 DNA reads as TGTGCCAGCAGCTTTGACAGGGGGAACTATGGCTACACCTTC.

This clonotype has a count of ten or more. V and J are TRBV5-1 and TRBJ1-2; 9 positions agree with TRBD1. J was trimmed by 6 bases and V by 4 bases; bases with no gene match: 4. Germline-derived CDR1 and CDR2 are SGHRS and YFSETQ. CDR3 length: 13 residues. This CDR3 reads CASSVDRGDGYTF. The CDR3 DNA is TGCGCCAGCAGCGTGGACAGGGGAGATGGCTACACCTTC.

V and J are TRBV7-2 and TRBJ2-3; a weak D match, TRBD1 (6 bases). CDR1 SGHTA and CDR2 FQGNSA come from the germline V gene. The CDR3 covers 18 residues. The V and J ends lost 1 base and 5 bases respectively, with 22 bases between them. This chain's CDR3 is CASSLGQIVGAGKDTQYF. The CDR3 bases are TGTGCCAGCAGCTTAGGCCAGATTGTGGGGGCTGGGAAAGATACGCAGTATTTT.

The V and J genes are TRBV4-2 and TRBJ1-6; D ambiguous. V lost 0 bases, J lost 9 bases, and 12 bases lay in between. Germline CDR1 LGHNA, CDR2 YNFKEQ. This CDR3 is built from 15 residues. The CDR3 bases are TGTGCCAGCAGCCAAGAAGGGATTGGGATTTCACCCCTCCACTTT. Protein sequence: CASSQEGIGISPLHF.